This T cell receptor (beta chain) was observed in a study of T-cell reconstitution after alpha-beta-depleted transplantation in children. Trimming cost V 0 bases and J 6 bases; bases outside gene matches: 2. Germline CDR1 is LGHNA and CDR2 is YNFKEQ. This CDR3 is built from 14 residues. Many counts were recorded for this clonotype. The antigen remains unidentified. Study-level findings and limits: Alpha-beta T cells present about two months after transplant were reported to originate from several hundred expanded graft clones. There were some patients whose high TCRbeta diversity at day 60 came from surviving recipient T cells and thymic progenitors. T-cell numbers and diversity, one year after transplant, stemmed largely from T cells that were newly produced.

TCRbeta library construction was performed incorporating unique molecular identifiers. TCRdb reanalysed the PCR reads using MiXCR and keeps one entry per CDR3 protein. The sample records about 220,000 distinct CDR3 sequences, roughly a sixth being singletons. The sample consisted of PBMCs, mostly from graft donor cells, taken 360 days after TCRalphabeta/CD19-depleted stem cell transplant. The chain has TRBV4-2 and TRBJ2-1; 7 bases align to TRBD1. The receptor was isolated from a male patient between 2 and 10 years old who had a stem cell transplant for acute lymphoblastic leukemia, so the T cells may come from the graft donor. The CDR3 loop reads CASSQDRQGNEQFF. Here the CDR3 DNA reads TGTGCCAGCAGCCAAGATCGACAGGGCAATGAGCAGTTCTTC.